These 15 T cell receptor beta chains originate from one sample sequenced in a study of early T cells in non-severe SARS-CoV-2 infection. Using its own MiXCR run on the 5' RACE reads, TCRdb lists one record per CDR3 protein. The sample holds 35,000 to 50,000 distinct CDR3 sequences; under 30% are singletons and the top ten take under 6%. Material: whole blood, obtained at baseline. The receptors here all came from an adult who was a healthcare worker with PCR-confirmed SARS-CoV-2 infection or an uninfected control (not recorded which).

In this sample, this clonotype turned up a few times. The chain links TRBV6-6 to TRBJ1-1; D is undetermined. Germline assignment: CDR1 MNHNY and CDR2 SVGAGI (reference sequence). Trimming cost V 6 bases and J 1 base, with 3 bases left between them. The CDR3 runs to 11 residues. The CDR3 DNA reads TGTGCCAGCAGCCCGAACACTGAAGCTTTCTTT. Translation: CASSPNTEAFF.

J is TRBJ1-2 and V is TRBV4-1; D not certain. This CDR3 comprises 14 residues. The germline gives CDR1 MGHRA, CDR2 YSYEKL. V was clipped by 2 bases and J by 1 base, with 8 bases between them. The DNA of the CDR3 is TGCGCCAGCAGCCAACAAAAGAGTAACTATGGCTACACCTTC. Its protein product is CASSQQKSNYGYTF.

CDR3 sequence (DNA): TGCGCCAGCAGTGGGCGGACAGACTACGAGCAGTACTTC. Translating it yields CASSGRTDYEQYF. This rearrangement joins TRBV5-1 to TRBJ2-7; the D gene is possibly TRBD1 (6 bases). CDR3 length: 13 residues. Germline loops: CDR1 SGHRS, CDR2 YFSETQ. Trimming stripped 5 bases from V and 3 bases from J, with 12 bases between.

The chain is built from TRBV12-3 or TRBV12-4 and TRBJ1-1, with 8 nucleotides matching TRBD1. The ends lost 3 bases at V and 6 bases at J; junction bases unmatched: 6. The CDR3 covers 14 residues. The CDR3 nucleotides are TGTGCCAGCAGTTTGGGCAGGGGGCAAGCTGAAGCTTTCTTT. It yields the protein CASSLGRGQAEAFF.

This clonotype has more than one count but fewer than ten. This chain links TRBV18 with TRBJ2-3; D is ambiguous. This CDR3 comprises 14 residues. In germline, CDR1 is KGHSH, CDR2 LQKENI. Trimming removed 3 bases at V and 2 bases at J, with 9 bases between. The CDR3 sequence is CASSPEANTDTQYF. CDR3 DNA sequence: TGTGCCAGCTCACCTGAGGCTAACACAGATACGCAGTATTTT.

By proportion, this clonotype is medium-sized. V and J are TRBV5-5 and TRBJ1-1; 11 bases agree with TRBD1. This CDR3 spans 15 amino acids. Germline trimming cut 0 bases from V and 5 bases from J; bases unmatched to any gene: 3. Germline V gene data show CDR1 as SGHKS and CDR2 as YYEKEE (reference sequence). CDR3: CASSLAGTGGTEAFF. As DNA, the CDR3 is TGTGCCAGCAGCTTGGCCGGGACAGGGGGAACTGAAGCTTTCTTT.

The V and J genes are TRBV10-1 and TRBJ2-5; D gene ambiguous. Germline loops: CDR1 WNHNN, CDR2 SYGVQD (reference sequence). Trimming removed 3 bases from V and 5 bases from J, with 10 bases in between. The CDR3 loop spans 13 amino acids. CDR3 in DNA: TGCGCCAGCAGTGATACTTCTGTGGAGACCCAGTACTTC. Its translation is CASSDTSVETQYF.

A single count supports this clonotype. CDR3 in amino acids: CASSQDNLAGPGNTIYF. The CDR3, as DNA: TGTGCCAGCAGCCAAGATAACCTCGCAGGGCCCGGAAACACCATATATTTT. This chain links TRBV4-2 with TRBJ1-3; tentative D call: TRBD1 (5 bases). Trimming stripped 0 bases from V and 4 bases from J, with 16 bases between. This CDR3 comprises 17 residues. Per germline, CDR1 LGHNA and CDR2 YNFKEQ.

The chain combines TRBV9 with TRBJ1-2; the match to TRBD1 covers 7 bases. CDR1 is SGDLS, CDR2 YYNGEE, per germline. The CDR3 spans 14 residues. The V segment lost 4 bases and the J segment 6 bases; nucleotides outside the gene matches: 9. The CDR3 DNA reads as TGTGCCAGCAGCCCTCTTGGGACAGAGGATGGCTACACCTTC. This codes for CASSPLGTEDGYTF.

The V gene is TRBV19, the J gene TRBJ1-4; D may be TRBD1 (5 bases). CDR1 LNHDA and CDR2 SQIVND come from the germline V gene (reference sequence). V lost 7 bases and J 8 bases, leaving 17 bases between the germline ends. This CDR3 is 14 amino acids long. The CDR3 coding sequence is TGTGCCAGTACCAGCCTGGGGCACAGGGAAAAACTGTTTTTT. Protein: CASTSLGHREKLFF.

J is TRBJ2-3 and V is TRBV5-6; 8 bases match TRBD1. Germline-derived CDR1 and CDR2 are SGHDT and YYEEEE. V lost 4 bases and J lost 2; bases outside the gene matches: 6. The CDR3 sequence is 15 residues long. CDR3 loop: CASSPGTGPTDTQYF. In DNA, the CDR3 is TGTGCCAGCAGCCCCGGGACAGGACCCACAGATACGCAGTATTTT.

The chain is built from TRBV24-1 and TRBJ1-2; D is unresolved. V was pared by 2 bases and J by 2 bases, with 2 bases between. This CDR3 has 12 residues. CDR1 is KGHDR and CDR2 is SFDVKD in the germline V gene. CDR3 protein: CATSDSNYGYTF. DNA for the CDR3: TGTGCCACCAGTGATTCCAACTATGGCTACACCTTC.

The chain links TRBV7-9 to TRBJ1-1; D ambiguous. The CDR3 has 15 amino acids. The V gene's germline CDR1 is SEHNR and CDR2 FQNEAQ (reference sequence). Trimming removed 5 bases from V and 4 bases from J, with 17 bases in between. DNA of the CDR3: TGTGCCAGCAGCCCCCGGGAGGCCCTGGGCACTGAAGCTTTCTTT. Protein: CASSPREALGTEAFF.

The J gene is TRBJ2-3, the V gene TRBV6-6; D is unresolved. V was trimmed by 5 bases and J by 6 bases, leaving 9 bases between them. There are 12 residues in the CDR3. The germline CDR1 and CDR2 sequences are MNHNY and SVGAGI (reference sequence). CDR3 coding DNA: TGTGCCAGCAGTCCTCCTTGGGATACGCAGTATTTT. This encodes CASSPPWDTQYF.

This clonotype turned up a few times. The chain is built from TRBV11-3 and TRBJ2-1, with TRBD1 identical over 7 bases. The CDR3 length is 14 residues. J gave up 5 bases and V 5 bases, and 6 bases lay outside the gene matches. Germline CDR1 SGHNT, CDR2 YENEEA. CDR3 in DNA: TGTGCCAGCAGCACCACAGGGGTCCACAATGAGCAGTTCTTC. Encoded protein: CASSTTGVHNEQFF.